Following are 22 T cell receptor beta chains from one sample sequenced in a study of identical twins. TCRdb redid the calling of the 5' RACE reads with MiXCR, one entry per CDR3 protein. Of about 150,000 distinct CDR3 sequences in the sample, around 3.5% were seen once. The material sequenced was memory T cells sorted from blood. Receptors originate from a man aged 18 to 30 in good health.

The rearrangement links TRBV7-7 to TRBJ2-2, with no clear D. This CDR3 region has 15 residues. CDR1 is SSHAT, CDR2 FNYEAQ, per germline (reference sequence). Trimming pared 5 bases from V and 0 bases from J, leaving 10 bases between. This CDR3 reads CASSPFRSNTGELFF. The DNA of the CDR3 is TGTGCCAGCAGCCCCTTCAGGTCGAACACCGGGGAGCTGTTTTTT.

This clonotype was detected many times. This sequence joins TRBV5-1 and TRBJ2-1; 12 bases fit TRBD2. Germline V CDR1 and CDR2: SGHRS, YFSETQ. V lost 6 bases, J lost 13 bases, and 11 bases stayed unmatched. This CDR3 has 14 residues. The CDR3 loop reads CASKSQTSGSIQFF. Here the CDR3 DNA reads TGCGCCAGCAAATCTCAGACTAGCGGGAGCATCCAGTTCTTC.

This clonotype was found a few times. The chain combines TRBV20-1 with TRBJ2-2, with a weak D call TRBD2 (5 bases). The germline V and J ends were trimmed by 6 bases and 2 bases, with 16 bases remaining between them. Germline V gene data show CDR1 as DFQATT and CDR2 as SNEGSKA (reference sequence). The CDR3 contains 15 residues. The CDR3 DNA sequence: TGCAGTGCGAGTTTGATGGGGAGAAACACCGGGGAGCTGTTTTTT. Translation gives CSASLMGRNTGELFF.

In its sample, this clonotype was seen many times. The chain carries TRBV12-3 or TRBV12-4 and TRBJ2-1; 10 bases fit TRBD1. The CDR3 consists of 17 residues. Germline trimming cut 6 bases from V and 8 bases from J; bases unmatched to any gene: 16. In DNA, the CDR3 is TGTGCCAGCAGGGTAAGGGACAGGGGCCAGCCCCCATATGAGCAGTTCTTC. Protein product: CASRVRDRGQPPYEQFF.

This clonotype was seen at least ten times. The chain is built from TRBV24-1 and TRBJ2-1; 8 nucleotides line up with TRBD1. Germline lookup yields CDR1 KGHDR and CDR2 SFDVKD. The V and J ends lost 4 bases and 1 base, in that order; junction bases with no gene match: 8. The CDR3 spans 17 residues. CDR3 sequence: CATSEARQGRSYNEQFF. The CDR3, as DNA: TGTGCCACCAGTGAAGCACGACAGGGGAGGTCCTACAATGAGCAGTTCTTC.

This clonotype was counted at least ten times. This rearrangement joins TRBV13 to TRBJ2-7; D ambiguous. The CDR3 sequence is 13 residues long. Between the trimmed V and J ends, which lost 4 bases and 1 base, there was a span of 8 bases. The germline CDR1 and CDR2 sequences are PRHDT and FYEKMQ (reference sequence). The CDR3 DNA reads as TGTGCCAGCAGCTCCAGACGGTCCTACGAGCAGTACGTC. Translated: CASSSRRSYEQYV.

This clonotype was detected many times. The chain carries TRBV6-2 or TRBV6-3 and TRBJ2-7; no firm D call. The CDR3 loop spans 12 amino acids. V lost 6 bases to trimming and J lost 7 bases, with 13 bases between them. Germline values: CDR1 MNHEY, CDR2 SVGEGT. The CDR3 DNA sequence: TGTGCCAGCAGCAAAACACTGAAGGAGCAGTACTTC. Its protein product is CASSKTLKEQYF.

There are many counts of this clonotype. The rearrangement uses TRBV6-2 or TRBV6-3 and TRBJ2-7, with 14 nucleotides matching TRBD2. V was pared by 6 bases and J by 7 bases, with 11 bases of the junction left unmatched. The germline gives CDR1 MNHEY, CDR2 SVGEGT. The CDR3 sequence is 16 residues long. Here the CDR3 DNA reads TGTGCCAGCAGCCTCGACCGGACTAGCGGGAGGTGGGAGCAGTACTTC. The encoded protein is CASSLDRTSGRWEQYF.

This clonotype was detected many times. The V call is TRBV19, the J call TRBJ2-1; weak D call: TRBD2 (5 bases). CDR3 length: 14 amino acids. V was clipped by 2 bases and J by 8 bases, with 13 bases between them. CDR1 and CDR2 from the germline V gene are LNHDA and SQIVND (reference sequence). The CDR3 region is CASSIFSGLDEQFF. CDR3 DNA: TGTGCCAGTAGTATATTCAGCGGATTGGATGAGCAGTTCTTC.

This clonotype came up many times. The chain links TRBV5-4 to TRBJ2-6; unclear D gene. Germline CDR1 is SGHNT and CDR2 is YYREEE (reference sequence). Trimming took off 3 bases at V and 0 bases at J, with 7 bases between the two ends. The CDR3 spans 15 residues. The CDR3 DNA sequence: TGTGCCAGCAGCTATCCCTCCTCTGGGGCCAACGTCCTGACTTTC. It specifies CASSYPSSGANVLTF. The whole variable domain, remainder taken from reference TRBV5-4 and TRBJ2-6, is ETGVTQSPTHLIKTRGQQVTLRCSSQSGHNTVSWYQQALGQGPQFIFQYYREEENGRGNFPPRFSGLQFPNYSSELNVNALELDDSALYLCASSYPSSGANVLTFGAGSRLTVL.

The sample holds many counts of this clonotype. The V and J genes are TRBV20-1 and TRBJ2-3; TRBD2 matches 14 bases. The CDR3 spans 17 residues. Losses at the gene ends were 4 bases for V and 2 bases for J; bases not matched to a gene: 8. CDR1 is DFQATT and CDR2 is SNEGSKA in the germline V gene (reference sequence). The CDR3 coding sequence is TGCAGTGCTACCCGCCCGGGACTAGCGGGAGCCACAGATACGCAGTATTTT. Its protein product is CSATRPGLAGATDTQYF.

This clonotype occurred many times. The genes are TRBV7-2 and TRBJ2-2; weak D call: TRBD2 (5 bases). Trimming stripped 1 base from V and 5 bases from J, with 11 bases between. Germline CDR1 reads SGHTA; CDR2 reads FQGNSA. The CDR3 has 15 residues. The CDR3: CASSLVGPGTGELFF. CDR3 bases: TGTGCCAGCAGCTTAGTTGGACCGGGGACCGGGGAGCTGTTTTTT.

This clonotype was detected ten times or more. This chain links TRBV20-1 with TRBJ1-3; D ambiguous. V lost 0 bases and J lost 4, with 16 bases in between. The V gene's germline CDR1 is DFQATT and CDR2 SNEGSKA (reference sequence). This CDR3 comprises 16 residues. The CDR3 DNA reads as TGCAGTGCTAGAGAAGGAGGATACGTAGGAGGAAACACCATATATTTT. Translated: CSAREGGYVGGNTIYF.

This clonotype appeared many times. CDR3 protein: CASSYEQGREQYF. The CDR3 DNA reads as TGTGCCAGCAGTTATGAGCAGGGACGCGAGCAGTACTTC. V usage is TRBV6-5 and J usage is TRBJ2-7, with D perhaps being TRBD1 or TRBD2 (5 bases each). Trimming took off 3 bases at V and 6 bases at J, with 12 bases between the two ends. CDR3 length: 13 amino acids. Germline V CDR1 and CDR2: MNHEY, SVGAGI.

This clonotype was counted at least ten times. The chain employs TRBV5-1 and TRBJ2-5; TRBD2 agrees at 12 bases. With 0 bases clipped from V and 3 bases from J, the junction kept 3 bases outside the gene matches. This CDR3 is 16 amino acids long. Germline assignment: CDR1 SGHRS and CDR2 YFSETQ. CDR3 protein: CASSLGLAGGEETQYF. As DNA, the CDR3 is TGCGCCAGCAGCTTGGGTCTAGCGGGAGGGGAAGAGACCCAGTACTTC.

This clonotype was found many times. This sequence joins TRBV5-6 and TRBJ2-1, with TRBD1 identical over 11 bases. J was trimmed by 6 bases and V by 1 base; bases with no gene match: 3. The CDR3 totals 15 residues. CDR1 SGHDT and CDR2 YYEEEE come from the germline V gene. CDR3 nucleotide sequence: TGTGCCAGCAGCTTGCTCGGGACAGGGGGCAATGAGCAGTTCTTC. The encoded protein is CASSLLGTGGNEQFF.

This clonotype was seen at least ten times. This rearrangement joins TRBV12-3 or TRBV12-4 to TRBJ1-1; no definite D call. This CDR3 has 11 amino acids. Trimming removed 2 bases at V and 10 bases at J, with 8 bases between. CDR3 nucleotides: TGTGCCAGCAGTTTAATTGAAGCAGCTTTCTTT. Encoded protein: CASSLIEAAFF.

This clonotype was detected many times. The chain couples TRBV7-8 to TRBJ2-2; 7 bases align to TRBD2. This CDR3 is 15 amino acids long. The trim removed 2 bases at V and 6 bases at J, leaving 6 bases unmatched. Germline CDR1 SGHVS, CDR2 FQNEAQ. The CDR3 nucleotides read TGTGCCAGCAGCTTATCAGGACTAGGTCCCGGGGAGCTGTTTTTT. This encodes CASSLSGLGPGELFF.

This clonotype was observed many times. The chain links TRBV27 to TRBJ2-7; 7 bases map to TRBD2. The CDR3 contains 15 residues. Germline V gene lookup returns CDR1 MNHEY and CDR2 SMNVEV (reference sequence). V was clipped by 3 bases and J by 2 bases; unmatched bases: 7. The chain's CDR3 is CASSLGRGRAYEQYF. The CDR3 DNA reads TGTGCCAGCAGTTTGGGGAGGGGCAGGGCCTACGAGCAGTACTTC.

This clonotype was recorded at least ten times. This chain uses TRBV7-2 with TRBJ2-7; 7 bases are shared with TRBD2. CDR1 is SGHTA, CDR2 FQGNSA, per germline. Trimming took 5 bases from V and 3 from J; bases not matched to a gene: 4. The CDR3 is 13 amino acids. CDR3 sequence reads: CASSTRDYYEQYF. CDR3 coding DNA: TGTGCCAGCAGCACGCGGGACTACTACGAGCAGTACTTC.

About this clonotype itself: Likely a read error: the CDR3 ends without its conserved phenylalanine or tryptophan. It is unclear where the CDR3 begins or ends on the DNA, so no DNA is shown, and the CDR3 is as TCRdb lists it. The chain has TRBV29-1 and TRBJ2-1. CDR1 is SQVTM and CDR2 is ANQGSEA in the germline V gene. Both ends counted, the CDR3 spans 14 residues. CDR3 residues: CSVLLENSYNEQFP.

This clonotype appeared once. This sequence may be a read error, since a much larger clone differs from it by one base. The chain is built from TRBV10-3 and TRBJ2-3; 7 bases map to TRBD1. CDR3 length: 16 amino acids. The V gene's germline CDR1 is ENHRY and CDR2 SYGVKD. With 2 bases clipped from V and 2 bases from J, the junction kept 7 bases outside the gene matches. As DNA, the CDR3 is TGTGCCATCAGTGAGAGCAGGGGGAGACCCACAGATACGCAGTATTTT. Its protein product is CAISESRGRPTDTQYF.